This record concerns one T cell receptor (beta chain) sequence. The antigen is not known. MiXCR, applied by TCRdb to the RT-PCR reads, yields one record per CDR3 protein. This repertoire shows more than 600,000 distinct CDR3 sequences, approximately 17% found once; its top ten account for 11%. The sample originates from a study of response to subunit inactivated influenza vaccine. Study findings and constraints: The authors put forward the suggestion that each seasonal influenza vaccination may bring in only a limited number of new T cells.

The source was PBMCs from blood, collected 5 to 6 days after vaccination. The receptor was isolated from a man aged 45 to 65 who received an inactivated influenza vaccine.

The CDR3 is CASSFLAGNEQYF. As DNA, the CDR3 is TGTGCCAGCAGTTTCCTAGCGGGGAACGAGCAGTACTTC. The chain carries TRBV12-3 or TRBV12-4 and TRBJ2-7, with 9 bases aligning to TRBD2. V lost 3 bases to trimming and J lost 5 bases; unmatched junction nucleotides: 2. The CDR3 totals 13 residues.